These 24 T cell receptor beta chains share one sample of origin, sequenced in a study of cytomegalovirus exposure and HLA in healthy donors (dated by TCRdb to 2017 to 2019). Libraries came from the immunoSEQ multiplex PCR assay. For the multiplex PCR, a mixture combining 60 forward primers for TCR Vbeta segments and 13 reverse primers for TCR Jbeta segments was used. In TCRdb, the immuneACCESS table is reduced to in-frame sequences with V and J assigned. These tables do not hold every clone; where another copy was compared, an unresolved V gene accounts for under half, and the others remain unexplained. The sample table lists under 200,000 clones, approximately 81% of them with a count of one. More than 0.35% of the sample belongs to the ten largest clones. Sequenced sample: PBMCs. These receptors were taken from a boy aged 2 to 9 in good health and CMV-seronegative.

The sample holds one count of this clone. This CDR3 is also generated by other DNA sequences in the sample. The CDR3 sequence is CSVETTGREQYF. Written as DNA, the CDR3 is TGCAGCGTTGAGACGACAGGTCGCGAACAGTACTTC. The chain has TRBV29-1 and TRBJ2-7; D possibly corresponds to TRBD1 (6 bases). The CDR3 length is 12 residues. V was shortened by 3 bases and J by 10 bases, with 16 bases between the two germline ends. CDR1 is SQVTM, CDR2 ANQGSEA, per germline.

The chain employs TRBV5-1 and TRBJ2-1, with TRBD1 as a possible D gene (5 bases). CDR3 size: 14 residues. The ends were cut back, 3 bases at V and 5 bases at J, with 12 bases in the middle. The germline CDR1 and CDR2 sequences are SGHRS and YFSETQ. The CDR3 here is CASSSRVSDNEQFF. The CDR3 DNA follows: TGCGCCAGCAGCTCCAGGGTTTCCGACAATGAGCAGTTCTTC.

The rearrangement links TRBV11-2 to TRBJ2-3; D not resolved. V shed 2 bases and J shed 5 bases, with 11 bases lying between them. This CDR3 has 14 amino acids. In germline, CDR1 is SGHAT, CDR2 FQNNGV. CDR3 bases: TGTGCCAGCAGCTTAATCCGACGCGGAGATACGCAGTATTTT. This sequence encodes CASSLIRRGDTQYF.

The V call is TRBV19, the J call TRBJ2-7; 14 nucleotides match TRBD2. With 5 bases clipped from V and 5 bases from J, the junction kept 5 bases outside the gene matches. Germline V lookup: CDR1 LNHDA, CDR2 SQIVND (reference sequence). CDR3 length: 15 residues. CDR3 region: CASSAGLAGVNEQYF. The CDR3, as DNA: TGTGCCAGTAGTGCGGGACTAGCGGGAGTGAACGAGCAGTACTTC.

J is TRBJ2-5 and V is TRBV7-9; perhaps TRBD2 as D (6 bases). Germline-derived CDR1 and CDR2 are SEHNR and FQNEAQ (reference sequence). Trimming shortened V by 3 bases and J by 4 bases, and 12 bases separated the two germline ends. This CDR3 region has 14 residues. The CDR3 DNA reads as TGTGCCAGCAGCTTTAGGAGGGTGGGAGAGACCCAGTACTTC. Protein product: CASSFRRVGETQYF. Full variable domain (missing parts from reference TRBV7-9 and TRBJ2-5): DTGVSQNPRHKITKRGQNVTFRCDPISEHNRLYWYRQTLGQGPEFLTYFQNEAQLEKSRLLSDRFSAERPKGSFSTLEIQRTEQGDSAMYLCASSFRRVGETQYFGPGTRLLVL.

The chain recombines TRBV18 with TRBJ1-2; 7 nucleotides line up with TRBD1. V shed 3 bases, J shed 4 bases, and the junction held 8 bases outside the gene matches. CDR1 is KGHSH, CDR2 LQKENI, per germline. CDR3 size: 15 residues. CDR3 in amino acids: CASSPSRDRSYGYTF. DNA of the CDR3: TGTGCCAGCTCACCCTCCCGGGACAGATCCTATGGCTACACCTTC.

The rearrangement joins TRBV5-6 to TRBJ2-7; 9 positions match TRBD2. The germline CDR1 and CDR2 sequences are SGHDT and YYEEEE. The CDR3 sequence is 14 residues long. Trimming cost V 7 bases and J 2 bases; bases outside gene matches: 7. The CDR3 sequence is CASSGGRAPYEQYF. CDR3 sequence (DNA): TGTGCCAGCTCCGGCGGGAGGGCTCCCTACGAGCAGTACTTC.

The chain carries TRBV28 and TRBJ1-3; 7 bases line up with TRBD1. The CDR3 totals 16 residues. Germline trimming cut 3 bases from V and 4 bases from J; bases unmatched to any gene: 9. The V gene's germline CDR1 is MDHEN and CDR2 SYDVKM. CDR3 protein: CASSFHGQAGGNTIYF. The CDR3 DNA is TGTGCCAGCAGTTTCCATGGACAGGCGGGCGGAAACACCATATATTTT.

The CDR3 region is CASSVPPPGQGYPGELFF. CDR3 nucleotide sequence: TGTGCCAGCAGCGTACCCCCCCCGGGACAGGGGTATCCCGGGGAGCTGTTTTTT. The rearrangement uses TRBV9 and TRBJ2-2; 10 bases line up with TRBD1. Germline V gene sequence: CDR1 SGDLS, CDR2 YYNGEE. The CDR3 loop spans 18 amino acids. After removal of 1 base from V and 6 bases from J, the junction contained 12 bases not matched to a gene.

V is TRBV30 and J is TRBJ2-5, with TRBD1 matching over 8 bases. In germline, CDR1 is GTSNPN, CDR2 SVGIG (reference sequence). Germline trimming cut 2 bases from V and 5 bases from J; bases unmatched to any gene: 4. The CDR3 has 13 amino acids. In DNA, the CDR3 is TGTGCCTGGAGTCGCAGGGGGCATGAGACCCAGTACTTC. Its translation: CAWSRRGHETQYF.

This chain connects TRBV5-8 to TRBJ1-5; 7 nucleotides agree with TRBD1. Germline CDR1 and CDR2: SGHTS and YDEGEE. J gave up 6 bases and V 5 bases, and 14 bases lay outside the gene matches. This CDR3 has 16 amino acids. This chain's CDR3 is CASRSDRGRLSQPQHF. In DNA, the CDR3 is TGTGCCAGCAGGTCAGATAGGGGGCGATTATCTCAGCCCCAGCATTTT.

The chain uses TRBV28 and TRBJ1-1; D gene ambiguous. The CDR3 extends over 14 amino acids. Germline V gene sequence: CDR1 MDHEN, CDR2 SYDVKM. V was clipped by 4 bases and J by 4 bases, with 13 bases between them. The CDR3 DNA reads as TGTGCCAGCAGTTCCTCCCGGGAAAGCACTGAAGCTTTCTTT. Protein product: CASSSSRESTEAFF.

The rearrangement uses TRBV5-1 and TRBJ2-1; 9 bases match TRBD1. V gave up 2 bases and J gave up 4 bases; unmatched junction bases: 7. CDR1 and CDR2 from the germline V gene are SGHRS and YFSETQ. The CDR3 is 16 amino acids. CDR3: CASSFIGQGNYNEQFF. The DNA for the CDR3 is TGCGCCAGCAGCTTTATCGGACAGGGGAATTACAATGAGCAGTTCTTC.

The chain is built from TRBV28 and TRBJ1-4; 7 bases are a match to TRBD1. The CDR3 extends over 13 amino acids. Germline assignment: CDR1 MDHEN and CDR2 SYDVKM. V was clipped by 5 bases and J by 8 bases; unmatched bases: 5. The CDR3 protein is CASSPGTAEKLFF. The CDR3 DNA is TGTGCCAGCAGTCCCGGGACAGCGGAAAAACTGTTTTTT.

This clone appeared a few times. V is TRBV28 and J is TRBJ2-7; TRBD2 might be the D (5 bases). This CDR3 region has 16 residues. In germline, CDR1 is MDHEN, CDR2 SYDVKM. The V gene lost 3 bases and the J gene lost 2 bases, with 17 bases spanning the gap. CDR3 in DNA: TGTGCCAGCAGTTTCGTTAGCGCGGTGAGCCCCTACGAGCAGTACTTC. It specifies CASSFVSAVSPYEQYF.

J is TRBJ2-7 and V is TRBV15; TRBD2 agrees at 9 bases. Germline values: CDR1 LNHNV, CDR2 YYDKDF (reference sequence). The CDR3 length is 15 residues. The J segment lost 9 bases and the V segment lost 0 bases, leaving 9 bases of the junction unmatched. CDR3 amino acids: CATSRDMWLAGRQYF. The CDR3 DNA follows: TGTGCCACCAGCAGAGATATGTGGCTAGCGGGAAGGCAGTACTTC.

V gene TRBV7-2 combines with J gene TRBJ2-7, with TRBD2 identical over 8 bases. V was pared by 3 bases and J by 4 bases, with 5 bases of the junction left unmatched. This CDR3 spans 14 amino acids. Germline assignment: CDR1 SGHTA and CDR2 FQGNSA. The CDR3 region has the DNA TGTGCCAGCAGCTTCGGCGGGAGGAGGTACGAGCAGTACTTC. Translation gives CASSFGGRRYEQYF. Variable domain in full (rest from reference TRBV7-2 and TRBJ2-7): GAGVSQSPSNKVTEKGKDVELRCDPISGHTALYWYRQSLGQGLEFLIYFQGNSAPDKSGLPSDRFSAERTGGSVSTLTIQRTQQEDSAVYLCASSFGGRRYEQYFGPGTRLTVT.

Only one count was recorded for this clone. This sequence joins TRBV4-1 and TRBJ2-2; TRBD2 agrees at 10 bases. The CDR3 runs 17 residues. V lost 4 bases, J lost 1 base, and 6 bases stayed unmatched. CDR1 is MGHRA, CDR2 YSYEKL, per germline. CDR3 protein: CASSLRGTSENTGELFF. DNA for the CDR3: TGCGCCAGCAGCCTGAGGGGGACTAGCGAGAACACCGGGGAGCTGTTTTTT.

This chain links TRBV7-8 with TRBJ2-5; no reliable D call. The CDR3 consists of 12 residues. Germline values: CDR1 SGHVS, CDR2 FQNEAQ. Trimming cost V 5 bases and J 9 bases, with 13 bases left between them. CDR3 sequence: CASSLVSRAQYF. The CDR3 DNA sequence: TGTGCCAGCAGCCTAGTATCCCGGGCCCAGTACTTC. The variable domain in full, completed from reference TRBV7-8 and TRBJ2-5, reads GAGVSQSPRYKVAKRGQDVALRCDPISGHVSLFWYQQALGQGPEFLTYFQNEAQLDKSGLPSDRFFAERPEGSVSTLKIQRTQQEDSAVYLCASSLVSRAQYFGPGTRLLVL.

This sequence joins TRBV10-3 and TRBJ2-7, with a weak D call TRBD2 (6 bases). Between the trimmed V and J ends, which lost 2 bases and 5 bases, there was a span of 19 bases. This CDR3 comprises 16 residues. The germline gives CDR1 ENHRY, CDR2 SYGVKD. CDR3 nucleotides: TGTGCCATCAGTGAGCCCGGGCGGGACGGGAAAGACGAGCAGTACTTC. Amino acids: CAISEPGRDGKDEQYF.

V and J are TRBV6-5 and TRBJ1-4, with 7 bases fitting TRBD1. CDR1 MNHEY and CDR2 SVGAGI come from the germline V gene. The CDR3 is 15 residues long. V was pared by 2 bases and J by 3 bases, with 3 bases of the junction left unmatched. For the CDR3, the DNA is TGTGCCAGCAGTTACATAGGGGGCTCTAATGAAAAACTGTTTTTT. This encodes CASSYIGGSNEKLFF.

This clone was picked up a small number of times. The genes are TRBV21-1 and TRBJ2-1; TRBD2, the table's D call, was not compared with the DNA. TRBV21-1 is given as a pseudogene. This CDR3 has 11 amino acids. The CDR3, as DNA: TGTGCCAGCAGGACCGGGACTAGCCAGTTCTTC. Encoded protein: CASRTGTSQFF.

The V gene is TRBV19, the J gene TRBJ2-5, with 13 positions matching TRBD2. The CDR3 totals 19 residues. From germline, CDR1 is LNHDA and CDR2 SQIVND (reference sequence). J gave up 4 bases and V 8 bases, and 19 bases lay outside the gene matches. The CDR3 DNA sequence: TGTGCCAGTGCCAGTCACAGGACTAGCGGGAGACGCCACGGAGAGACCCAGTACTTC. As protein: CASASHRTSGRRHGETQYF.

The chain carries TRBV27 and TRBJ2-1, with D tentatively TRBD2 (5 bases). Trimming left V 2 bases short and J 0 bases short, with 11 bases between. The germline CDR1 and CDR2 sequences are MNHEY and SMNVEV (reference sequence). This CDR3 region has 16 residues. CDR3 bases: TGTGCCAGCAGTTTAACGGGGTGGGGCTCCTACAATGAGCAGTTCTTC. Encoded protein: CASSLTGWGSYNEQFF.